This T cell receptor beta chain stems from a study of cytomegalovirus exposure and HLA in healthy donors. Notes on the study in general: A later look showed TCR association rates differing by HLA locus, highest for DRB1 and lowest for HLA-C.

To note about this clone: What it binds is unknown.

There are 15 residues in the CDR3. V was clipped by 6 bases and J by 2 bases, with 17 bases between them. Germline V gene sequence: CDR1 MNHEY, CDR2 SVGAGI. The PCR was carried out with 60 Vbeta primers and 13 Jbeta primers. Libraries were prepared by immunoSEQ multiplex PCR; TCRdb keeps only in-frame clonotypes and omits some of them. Of about 130,000 clones detected, roughly three quarters appear once; the ten largest clones hold over 2.5%. The chain couples TRBV6-5 to TRBJ2-7, with a weak D call TRBD2 (5 bases). The sequenced material came from PBMCs. This receptor was identified in a man in his forties or fifties in good health and CMV-seronegative. The CDR3 loop is CASSTSGARTYEQYF. CDR3 nucleotide sequence: TGTGCCAGCAGCACTAGTGGTGCTAGAACCTACGAGCAGTACTTC.